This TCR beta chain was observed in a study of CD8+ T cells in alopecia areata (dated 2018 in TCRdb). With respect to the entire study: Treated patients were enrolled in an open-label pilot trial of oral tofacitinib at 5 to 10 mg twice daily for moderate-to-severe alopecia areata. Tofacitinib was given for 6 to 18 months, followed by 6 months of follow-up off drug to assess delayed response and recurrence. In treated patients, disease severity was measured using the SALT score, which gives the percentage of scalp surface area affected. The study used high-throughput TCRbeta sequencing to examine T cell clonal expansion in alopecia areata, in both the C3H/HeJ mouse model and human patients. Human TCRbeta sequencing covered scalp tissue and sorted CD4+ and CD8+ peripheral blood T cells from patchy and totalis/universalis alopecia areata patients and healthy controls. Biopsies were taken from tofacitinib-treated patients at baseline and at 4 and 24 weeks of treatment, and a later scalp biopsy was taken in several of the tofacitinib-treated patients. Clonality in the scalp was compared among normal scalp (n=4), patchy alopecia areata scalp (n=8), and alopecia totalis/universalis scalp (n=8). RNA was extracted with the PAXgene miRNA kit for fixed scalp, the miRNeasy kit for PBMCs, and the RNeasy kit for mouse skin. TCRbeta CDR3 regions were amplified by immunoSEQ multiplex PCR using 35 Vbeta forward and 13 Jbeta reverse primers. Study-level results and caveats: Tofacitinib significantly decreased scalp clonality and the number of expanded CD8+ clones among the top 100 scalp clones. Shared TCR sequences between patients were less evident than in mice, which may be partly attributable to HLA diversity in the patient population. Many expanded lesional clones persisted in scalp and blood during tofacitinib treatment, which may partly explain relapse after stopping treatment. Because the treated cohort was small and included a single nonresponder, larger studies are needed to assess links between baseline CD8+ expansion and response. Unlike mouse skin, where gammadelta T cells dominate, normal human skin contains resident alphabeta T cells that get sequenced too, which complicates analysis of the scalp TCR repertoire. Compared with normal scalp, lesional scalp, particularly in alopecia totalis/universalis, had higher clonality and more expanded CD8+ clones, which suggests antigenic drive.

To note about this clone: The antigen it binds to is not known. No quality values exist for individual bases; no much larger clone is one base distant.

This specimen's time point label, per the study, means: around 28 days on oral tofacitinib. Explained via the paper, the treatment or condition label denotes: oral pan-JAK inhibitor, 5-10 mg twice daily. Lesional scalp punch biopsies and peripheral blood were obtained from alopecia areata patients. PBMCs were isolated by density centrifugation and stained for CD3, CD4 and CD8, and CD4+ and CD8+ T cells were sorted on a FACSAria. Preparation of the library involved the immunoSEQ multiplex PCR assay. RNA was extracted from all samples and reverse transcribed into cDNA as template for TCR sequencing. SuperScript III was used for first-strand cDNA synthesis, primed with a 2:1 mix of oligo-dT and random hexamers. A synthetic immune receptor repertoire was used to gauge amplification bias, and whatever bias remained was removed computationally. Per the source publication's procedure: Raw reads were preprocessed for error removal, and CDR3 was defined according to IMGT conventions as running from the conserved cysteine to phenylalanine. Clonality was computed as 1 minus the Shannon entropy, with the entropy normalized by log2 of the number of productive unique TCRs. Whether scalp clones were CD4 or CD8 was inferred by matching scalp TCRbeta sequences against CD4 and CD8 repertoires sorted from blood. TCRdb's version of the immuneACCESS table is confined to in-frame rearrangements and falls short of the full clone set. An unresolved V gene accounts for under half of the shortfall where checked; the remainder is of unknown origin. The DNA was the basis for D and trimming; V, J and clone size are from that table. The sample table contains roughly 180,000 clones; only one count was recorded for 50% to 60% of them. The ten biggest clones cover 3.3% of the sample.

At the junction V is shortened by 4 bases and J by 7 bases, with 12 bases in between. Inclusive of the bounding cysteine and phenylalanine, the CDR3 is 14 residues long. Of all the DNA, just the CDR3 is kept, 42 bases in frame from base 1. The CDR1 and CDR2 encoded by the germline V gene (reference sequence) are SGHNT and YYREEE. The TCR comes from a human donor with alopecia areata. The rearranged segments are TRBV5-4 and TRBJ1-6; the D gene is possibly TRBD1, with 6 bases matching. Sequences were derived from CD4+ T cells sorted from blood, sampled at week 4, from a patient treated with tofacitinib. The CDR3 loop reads CASSRGGPNSPLHF. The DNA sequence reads TGTGCCAGCAGCCGGGGGGGGCCGAATTCACCCCTCCACTTT.